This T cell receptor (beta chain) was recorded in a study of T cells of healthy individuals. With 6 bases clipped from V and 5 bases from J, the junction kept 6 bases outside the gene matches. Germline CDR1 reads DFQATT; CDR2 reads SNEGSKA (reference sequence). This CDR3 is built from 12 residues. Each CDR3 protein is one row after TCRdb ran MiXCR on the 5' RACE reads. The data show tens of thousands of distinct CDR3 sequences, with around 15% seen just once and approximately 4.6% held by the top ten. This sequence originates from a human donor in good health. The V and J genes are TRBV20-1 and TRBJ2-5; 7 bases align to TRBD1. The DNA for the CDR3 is TGCAGTGCCGAGACAGGGACGGAGACCCAGTACTTC. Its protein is CSAETGTETQYF.